Below are 29 T cell receptor beta chains sequenced from a single sample in a study of T cells in Graves' hyperthyroidism and ophthalmopathy. There were TCR beta CDR3 regions amplified from RNA transcripts. The HTBI set primed first-round TCR CDR3 RT-PCR. Each CDR3 protein gets one entry after TCRdb re-called the multiplex PCR reads with MiXCR. Here the sample spans 300,000 to 450,000 distinct CDR3 sequences, roughly 14% being singletons. Sequenced material: blood. Receptor source: a woman aged 55-70 years with Graves' hyperthyroidism.

This clonotype was seen repeatedly, ten times or more. V usage is TRBV28 and J usage is TRBJ1-2, with 7 nucleotides matching TRBD1. Trimming cost V 8 bases and J 5 bases; bases outside gene matches: 20. The CDR3 length is 17 residues. Germline V gene lookup returns CDR1 MDHEN and CDR2 SYDVKM. The DNA of the CDR3 is TGTGCCAGCCAGTCCCTGCGACAGGGCGATAAAAGTTATGGCTACACCTTC. Residues: CASQSLRQGDKSYGYTF.

This clonotype was observed a handful of times. The chain joins TRBV7-2 to TRBJ2-1; the D gene could be TRBD1 or TRBD2 (6 bases each). CDR1 SGHTA and CDR2 FQGNSA come from the germline V gene. The CDR3 covers 15 residues. Trimming removed 5 bases at V and 4 bases at J, with 15 bases between. The CDR3, as DNA: TGTGCCAGCAGCCGCCCCGGAGGGGGATACAATGAGCAGTTCTTC. Translated, it gives CASSRPGGGYNEQFF.

This clonotype was observed many times. This rearrangement joins TRBV2 to TRBJ2-4; 9 bases are shared with TRBD1. The CDR3 extends over 15 amino acids. Germline V lookup: CDR1 SNHLY, CDR2 FYNNEI. After removal of 5 bases from V and 1 base from J, the junction contained 3 bases not matched to a gene. The CDR3 DNA sequence: TGTGCCAGCAGTCCGGACAGGGGTGCCAAAAACATTCAGTACTTC. Translation gives CASSPDRGAKNIQYF.

At least ten counts were recorded for this clonotype. The chain combines TRBV20-1 with TRBJ2-7; 10 bases are shared with TRBD2. Germline V gene lookup returns CDR1 DFQATT and CDR2 SNEGSKA (reference sequence). There are 15 residues in the CDR3. J gave up 7 bases and V 1 base, and 10 bases lay outside the gene matches. The CDR3 loop is CSARVSGRAVGEQYF. CDR3 DNA: TGCAGTGCTAGAGTAAGCGGGAGGGCCGTGGGGGAGCAGTACTTC.

This clonotype turned up a few times. CDR3 protein: CASGRGQGNSPLHF. The CDR3 region has the DNA TGTGCCAGCGGAAGAGGGCAGGGTAATTCACCCCTCCACTTT. This chain links TRBV6-1 with TRBJ1-6; D may be TRBD1 (5 bases). Trimming left V 8 bases short and J 6 bases short, with 14 bases between. The germline V gene encodes CDR1 MNHNS and CDR2 SASEGT. The CDR3 is made up of 14 amino acids.

This clonotype was recorded a few times. The chain links TRBV3-1 to TRBJ1-1; 7 bases align to TRBD1. The germline gives CDR1 LGHDT, CDR2 YNNKEL (reference sequence). Trimming cost V 5 bases and J 8 bases; bases outside gene matches: 11. The CDR3 spans 14 residues. The CDR3 loop is CASSSGGGKGEAFF. In DNA form, the CDR3 reads TGTGCCAGCAGCAGTGGAGGGGGCAAAGGGGAAGCTTTCTTT.

This clonotype was recorded many times. The V gene is TRBV7-9, the J gene TRBJ1-2, with 7 bases lining up with TRBD1. The CDR3 consists of 14 residues. Germline V gives CDR1 SEHNR, CDR2 FQNEAQ (reference sequence). The V gene end was trimmed by 3 bases and the J gene end by 4 bases; junction bases not matched to a gene: 5. The CDR3 reads CASSFQGGFYGYTF. The CDR3 DNA reads TGTGCCAGCAGCTTTCAGGGGGGATTCTATGGCTACACCTTC.

The CDR3 here is CSGGGLAGGVVDTQYF. The CDR3 DNA follows: TGCAGTGGTGGGGGACTAGCGGGAGGGGTTGTGGATACGCAGTATTTT. J is TRBJ2-3 and V is TRBV20-1; 16 nucleotides agree with TRBD2. Germline CDR1 reads DFQATT; CDR2 reads SNEGSKA (reference sequence). CDR3 size: 16 residues. Trimming at V came to 7 bases and at J to 6 bases, leaving 10 bases not matched to a gene.

In its sample, this clonotype was seen many times. The rearrangement uses TRBV29-1 and TRBJ1-1; 8 bases fit TRBD1. Per germline, CDR1 SQVTM and CDR2 ANQGSEA. CDR3 length: 13 amino acids. With V trimmed by 7 bases and J by 4 bases, 8 bases remained unmatched. The CDR3 coding sequence is TGCAGCGGTCAGGGGGCTAGTGGCACTGAAGCTTTCTTT. The encoded protein is CSGQGASGTEAFF.

This clonotype was picked up many times. The genes are TRBV5-1 and TRBJ2-1; weak D call: TRBD2 (5 bases). CDR1 is SGHRS, CDR2 YFSETQ, per germline. The CDR3 totals 15 residues. Trimming left V 0 bases short and J 6 bases short, with 13 bases between. Here the CDR3 reads CASSLAFGIGNEQFF. CDR3 DNA: TGCGCCAGCAGCTTGGCTTTCGGGATTGGCAATGAGCAGTTCTTC.

This clonotype was observed at least ten times. This rearrangement joins TRBV7-9 to TRBJ2-7; TRBD2 matches at 7 bases. Germline trimming cut 7 bases from V and 3 bases from J; bases unmatched to any gene: 12. This CDR3 region has 15 residues. Germline V gene data show CDR1 as SEHNR and CDR2 as FQNEAQ (reference sequence). The CDR3 DNA follows: TGTGCCAGCACCCCTTTGGCGGGAGTACGCTACGAGCAGTACTTC. Translated: CASTPLAGVRYEQYF.

This clonotype was seen many times. The V and J genes are TRBV9 and TRBJ1-2; D possibly corresponds to TRBD1 (5 bases). Trimming took off 0 bases at V and 4 bases at J, with 19 bases between the two ends. There are 17 residues in the CDR3. Germline-derived CDR1 and CDR2 are SGDLS and YYNGEE. The CDR3 spells CASSVDVVGAGGYGYTF. CDR3 DNA: TGTGCCAGCAGCGTAGATGTGGTAGGGGCCGGCGGCTATGGCTACACCTTC.

The chain recombines TRBV2 with TRBJ2-7, with D perhaps TRBD1 or TRBD2 (5 bases each). Trimming removed 6 bases from V and 0 bases from J, with 12 bases in between. CDR1 and CDR2 (germline): SNHLY, FYNNEI. The CDR3 contains 14 residues. The CDR3 nucleotides read TGTGCCAGCAGAGCGGACATCAGCTCCTACGAGCAGTACTTC. It yields the protein CASRADISSYEQYF. Supplemented by reference TRBV2 and TRBJ2-7, the full variable domain reads EPEVTQTPSHQVTQMGQEVILRCVPISNHLYFYWYRQILGQKVEFLVSFYNNEISEKSEIFDDQFSVERPDGSNFTLKIRSTKLEDSAMYFCASRADISSYEQYFGPGTRLTVT.

This clonotype was recorded at least ten times. J is TRBJ2-7 and V is TRBV28; the D gene is possibly TRBD1 (6 bases). The CDR3 consists of 16 residues. Germline V gene data show CDR1 as MDHEN and CDR2 as SYDVKM. V lost 2 bases to trimming and J lost 3 bases, with 17 bases between them. Here the CDR3 reads CASSLASRTANYEQYF. In DNA form, the CDR3 reads TGTGCCAGCAGTTTAGCCTCCAGGACAGCCAACTACGAGCAGTACTTC.

This clonotype was detected ten times or more. The chain couples TRBV18 to TRBJ1-2; D may be TRBD1 (5 bases). The CDR3 length is 17 residues. Trimming cost V 0 bases and J 2 bases, with 16 bases left between them. CDR1 and CDR2 (germline): KGHSH, LQKENI. CDR3 in DNA: TGTGCCAGCTCACCACCGCGCCCCCGGGGGTCCAACTATGGCTACACCTTC. Translation: CASSPPRPRGSNYGYTF.

This clonotype was counted only a few times. This chain joins TRBV29-1 and TRBJ1-1; D gene uncertain. CDR3 length: 13 amino acids. The V end lost 6 bases, the J end lost 1 base, and 12 bases lay between the germline ends. Per the germline V gene, CDR1 is SQVTM and CDR2 is ANQGSEA. The CDR3 nucleotides are TGCAGCGTCCGTCCTGTTGGGAACACTGAAGCTTTCTTT. This sequence encodes CSVRPVGNTEAFF.

This clonotype was detected ten times or more. This chain connects TRBV2 to TRBJ2-7, with TRBD2 matching over 10 bases. V lost 1 base, J lost 6 bases, and 6 bases stayed unmatched. The CDR3 length is 15 residues. From germline, CDR1 is SNHLY and CDR2 FYNNEI. The CDR3 loop is CASSEGLAGSFEQYF. DNA of the CDR3: TGTGCCAGCAGTGAAGGACTAGCGGGTAGTTTCGAGCAGTACTTC.

This clonotype was detected ten times or more. This chain links TRBV30 with TRBJ2-5, with D possibly called TRBD1 or TRBD2 (5 bases each). Germline values: CDR1 GTSNPN, CDR2 SVGIG (reference sequence). CDR3 length: 15 amino acids. Trimming cost V 0 bases and J 0 bases, with 11 bases left between them. The CDR3 DNA follows: TGTGCCTGGAGTGTATCCGGGGCGTACCAAGAGACCCAGTACTTC. Protein product: CAWSVSGAYQETQYF.

This sequence joins TRBV19 and TRBJ2-1; 13 bases map to TRBD2. Looked up from germline, CDR1 is LNHDA and CDR2 is SQIVND (reference sequence). The ends lost 3 bases at V and 10 bases at J; junction bases unmatched: 9. CDR3 length: 16 residues. In nucleotides, the CDR3 is TGTGCCAGTAGTATCAGGACTAGCGGGAGAGAAGACGAGCAGTTCTTC. It is translated as CASSIRTSGREDEQFF.

The gene calls are TRBV5-1 and TRBJ2-3; D is uncertain. The CDR3 is 13 amino acids. CDR1 is SGHRS and CDR2 is YFSETQ in the germline V gene. The V end was cut by 6 bases, the J end by 6 bases, with 14 bases between. The CDR3 is CASTPFALDTQYF. CDR3 nucleotide sequence: TGCGCCAGCACCCCCTTCGCCCTCGATACGCAGTATTTT.

The chain joins TRBV15 to TRBJ2-1, with D possibly matching TRBD1 (8 bases). Germline values: CDR1 LNHNV, CDR2 YYDKDF (reference sequence). This CDR3 comprises 16 residues. V lost 5 bases and J lost 13, with 27 bases in between. The CDR3 here is CATSSIRGREPWGQFF. CDR3 sequence (DNA): TGTGCCACCAGCTCAATCAGGGGGCGGGAGCCATGGGGACAGTTCTTC.

The rearrangement uses TRBV11-2 and TRBJ2-7; D is perhaps TRBD1 or TRBD2 (6 bases each). CDR1 SGHAT and CDR2 FQNNGV come from the germline V gene. Trimming took off 5 bases at V and 5 bases at J, with 25 bases between the two ends. This CDR3 is built from 17 residues. The CDR3 is CASSQGGWGSTSHEQYF. The CDR3, as DNA: TGTGCCAGCAGCCAAGGGGGGTGGGGCAGCACCTCTCACGAGCAGTACTTC.

This clonotype was detected once. The V and J genes are TRBV19 and TRBJ2-3, with D perhaps matching TRBD2 (6 bases). Between the trimmed V and J ends, which lost 1 base and 1 base, there was a span of 9 bases. The germline V gene has CDR1 LNHDA and CDR2 SQIVND (reference sequence). CDR3 length equals 15 residues. CDR3 bases: TGTGCCAGTAGTATAGGTGCTAGCGGCACAGATACGCAGTATTTT. Protein sequence: CASSIGASGTDTQYF.

This clonotype appeared a few times. Given a much more abundant clone one base away, this may be a read error. In nucleotides, the CDR3 is TGTGCCAGCAGCCCCGATGAGACCCAGTACTTC. It encodes CASSPDETQYF. The J gene is TRBJ2-5, the V gene TRBV3-1, with D unresolved. The CDR3 covers 11 residues. Germline V CDR1 and CDR2: LGHDT, YNNKEL (reference sequence). V was shortened by 4 bases and J by 5 bases, with 5 bases between the two germline ends.

This clonotype has ten or more counts. The V gene is TRBV10-3, the J gene TRBJ2-1; the D is unclear. The CDR3 is 14 residues long. CDR1 ENHRY and CDR2 SYGVKD come from the germline V gene. Trimming took off 1 base at V and 7 bases at J, with 11 bases between the two ends. The CDR3 DNA is TGTGCCATCAGTGAGTACCTCTTGGGGAATGAGCAGTTCTTC. It codes for CAISEYLLGNEQFF.

The chain is built from TRBV7-3 and TRBJ2-1; 9 nucleotides line up with TRBD2. The end of the DNA fits TRBJ2-7 better, so the J call may be wrong. The CDR3 is made up of 16 amino acids. The germline V gene encodes CDR1 SGHTA and CDR2 FQGTGA. The CDR3 nucleotides read TGTGCCAGCAGCTTCTTAGCGGGAGCAGGATACAATGAGCAGTACTTC. Translation gives CASSFLAGAGYNEQYF.

This clonotype was detected only a few times. The chain couples TRBV15 to TRBJ2-5; a possible D gene is TRBD2 (6 bases). This CDR3 has 18 amino acids. From germline, CDR1 is LNHNV and CDR2 YYDKDF (reference sequence). V dropped 0 bases and J dropped 3 bases, with 20 bases sitting between them. The CDR3 spells CATSRDFPSGLKEETQYF. As DNA, the CDR3 is TGTGCCACCAGCAGAGATTTCCCTTCGGGACTCAAAGAAGAGACCCAGTACTTC.

This clonotype was seen many times. CDR3: CASSWGTEAFF. The CDR3 region has the DNA TGTGCCAGCAGTTGGGGCACTGAAGCTTTCTTT. The chain couples TRBV27 to TRBJ1-1; unclear D gene. CDR1 and CDR2 from the germline V gene are MNHEY and SMNVEV (reference sequence). V lost 4 bases and J lost 4, with 4 bases in between. The CDR3 runs 11 residues.

The V gene is TRBV20-1, the J gene TRBJ1-6; the D is unclear. Germline CDR1 reads DFQATT; CDR2 reads SNEGSKA (reference sequence). The V end lost 4 bases, the J end lost 6 bases, and 7 bases lay between the germline ends. This CDR3 region has 12 residues. The CDR3, as DNA: TGCAGTGCTACGCTCCCTAATTCACCCCTCCACTTT. It translates to CSATLPNSPLHF.